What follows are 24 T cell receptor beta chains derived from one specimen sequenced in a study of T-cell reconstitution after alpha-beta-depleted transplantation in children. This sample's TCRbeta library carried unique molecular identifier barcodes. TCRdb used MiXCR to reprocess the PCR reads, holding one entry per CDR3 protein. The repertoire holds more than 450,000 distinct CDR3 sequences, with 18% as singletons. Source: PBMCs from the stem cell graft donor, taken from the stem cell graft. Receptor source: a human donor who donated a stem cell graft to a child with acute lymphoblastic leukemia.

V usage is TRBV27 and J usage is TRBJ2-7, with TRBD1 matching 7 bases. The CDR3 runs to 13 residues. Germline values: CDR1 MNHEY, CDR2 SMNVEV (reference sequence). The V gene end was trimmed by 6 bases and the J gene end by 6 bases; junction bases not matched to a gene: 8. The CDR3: CASRGTGVREQYF. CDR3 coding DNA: TGTGCCAGCAGGGGCACAGGGGTGCGCGAGCAGTACTTC.

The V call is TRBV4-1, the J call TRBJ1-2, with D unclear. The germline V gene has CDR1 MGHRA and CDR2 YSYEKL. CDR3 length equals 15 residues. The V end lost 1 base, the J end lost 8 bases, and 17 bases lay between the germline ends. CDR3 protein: CASSQGFPVDRGYTF. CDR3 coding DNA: TGCGCCAGCAGCCAAGGGTTCCCCGTCGATCGGGGCTACACCTTC.

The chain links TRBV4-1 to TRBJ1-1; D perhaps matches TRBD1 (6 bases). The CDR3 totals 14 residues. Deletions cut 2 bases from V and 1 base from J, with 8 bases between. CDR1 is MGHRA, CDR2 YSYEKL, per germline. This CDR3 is CASSQTGQNTEAFF. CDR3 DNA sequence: TGCGCCAGCAGCCAAACGGGACAGAACACTGAAGCTTTCTTT.

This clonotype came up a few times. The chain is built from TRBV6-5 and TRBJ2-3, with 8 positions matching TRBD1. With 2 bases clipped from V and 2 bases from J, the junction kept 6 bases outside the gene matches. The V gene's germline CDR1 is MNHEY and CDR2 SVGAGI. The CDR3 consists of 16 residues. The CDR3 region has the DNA TGTGCCAGCAGTTACGTGGGACAGGCCTACACAGATACGCAGTATTTT. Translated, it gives CASSYVGQAYTDTQYF.

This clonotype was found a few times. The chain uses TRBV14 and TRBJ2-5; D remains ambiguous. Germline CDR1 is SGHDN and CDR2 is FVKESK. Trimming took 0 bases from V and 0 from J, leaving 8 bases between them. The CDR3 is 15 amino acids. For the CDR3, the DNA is TGTGCCAGCAGCCAAGAATTCCTGTACCAAGAGACCCAGTACTTC. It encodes CASSQEFLYQETQYF.

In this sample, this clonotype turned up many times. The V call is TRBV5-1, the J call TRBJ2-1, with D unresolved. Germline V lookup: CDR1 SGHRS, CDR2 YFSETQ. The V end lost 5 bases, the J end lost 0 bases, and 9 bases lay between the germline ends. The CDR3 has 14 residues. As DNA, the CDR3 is TGCGCCAGCAGTTCGCTGCTCTCCTACAATGAGCAGTTCTTC. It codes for CASSSLLSYNEQFF.

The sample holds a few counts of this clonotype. The CDR3 DNA follows: TGCAGTGCTAGCCTAGTAGGTGAGCAGTTCTTC. This gives the protein CSASLVGEQFF. J is TRBJ2-1 and V is TRBV20-1; no reliable D call. The CDR3 length is 11 residues. Germline V gene lookup returns CDR1 DFQATT and CDR2 SNEGSKA (reference sequence). Trimming shortened V by 3 bases and J by 9 bases, and 9 bases separated the two germline ends.

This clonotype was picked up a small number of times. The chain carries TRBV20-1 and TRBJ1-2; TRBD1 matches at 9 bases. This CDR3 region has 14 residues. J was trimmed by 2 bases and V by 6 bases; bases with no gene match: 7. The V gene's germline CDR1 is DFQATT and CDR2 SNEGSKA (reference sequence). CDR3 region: CSAHTGTGNYGYTF. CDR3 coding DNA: TGCAGTGCGCACACCGGGACAGGGAACTATGGCTACACCTTC.

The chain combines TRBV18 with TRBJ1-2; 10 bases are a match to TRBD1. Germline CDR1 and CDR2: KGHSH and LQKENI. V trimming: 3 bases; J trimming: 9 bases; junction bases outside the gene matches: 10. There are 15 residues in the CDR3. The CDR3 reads CASSPGTGASMSYTF. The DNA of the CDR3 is TGTGCCAGCTCACCCGGGACAGGGGCCTCGATGAGCTACACCTTC.

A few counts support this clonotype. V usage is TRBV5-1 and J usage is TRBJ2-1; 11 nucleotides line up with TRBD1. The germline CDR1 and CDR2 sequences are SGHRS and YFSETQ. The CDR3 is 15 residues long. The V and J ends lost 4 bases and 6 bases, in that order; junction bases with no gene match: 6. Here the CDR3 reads CASSGAGTGGNEQFF. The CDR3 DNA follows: TGCGCCAGCAGCGGGGCCGGGACAGGGGGCAATGAGCAGTTCTTC.

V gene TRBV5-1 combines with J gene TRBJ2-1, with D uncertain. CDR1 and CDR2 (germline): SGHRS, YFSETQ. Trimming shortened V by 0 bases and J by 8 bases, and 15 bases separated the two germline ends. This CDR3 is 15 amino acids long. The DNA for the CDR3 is TGCGCCAGCAGCTTGGACGCGAGAAGTTTCGATGAGCAGTTCTTC. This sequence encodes CASSLDARSFDEQFF.

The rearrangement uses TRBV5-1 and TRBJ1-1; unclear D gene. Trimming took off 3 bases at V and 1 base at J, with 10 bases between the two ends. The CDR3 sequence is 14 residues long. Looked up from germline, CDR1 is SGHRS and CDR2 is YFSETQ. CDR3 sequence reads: CASSSIKSNTEAFF. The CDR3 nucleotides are TGCGCCAGCAGCTCCATCAAATCGAACACTGAAGCTTTCTTT.

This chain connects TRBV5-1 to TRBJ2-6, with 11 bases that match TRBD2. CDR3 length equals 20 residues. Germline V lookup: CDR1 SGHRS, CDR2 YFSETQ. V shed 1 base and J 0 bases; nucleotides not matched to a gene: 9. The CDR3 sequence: CASSLKTSGNPSSGANVLTF. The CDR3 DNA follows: TGCGCCAGCAGCTTGAAGACTAGCGGGAACCCAAGCTCTGGGGCCAACGTCCTGACTTTC.

The CDR3 nucleotides read TGCGCCAGCAGCAGGGCCGACGTCTCTGGAAACACCATATATTTT. Protein product: CASSRADVSGNTIYF. The chain employs TRBV5-1 and TRBJ1-3; unclear D gene. The CDR3 contains 15 residues. V lost 4 bases and J 0 bases, leaving 11 bases between the germline ends. Per germline, CDR1 SGHRS and CDR2 YFSETQ.

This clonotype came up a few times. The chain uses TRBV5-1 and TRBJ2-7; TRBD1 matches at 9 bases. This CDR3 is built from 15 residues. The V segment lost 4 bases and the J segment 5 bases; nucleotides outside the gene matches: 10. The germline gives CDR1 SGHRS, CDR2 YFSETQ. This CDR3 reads CASSPTGTGIDEQYF. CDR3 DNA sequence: TGCGCCAGCAGCCCCACCGGGACAGGGATTGACGAGCAGTACTTC.

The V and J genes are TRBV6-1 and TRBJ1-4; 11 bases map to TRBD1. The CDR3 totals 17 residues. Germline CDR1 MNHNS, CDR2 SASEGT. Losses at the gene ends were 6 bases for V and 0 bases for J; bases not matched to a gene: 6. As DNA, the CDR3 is TGTGCCAGCAGCGACGGGACAGGGGGTTCAACTAATGAAAAACTGTTTTTT. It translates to CASSDGTGGSTNEKLFF.

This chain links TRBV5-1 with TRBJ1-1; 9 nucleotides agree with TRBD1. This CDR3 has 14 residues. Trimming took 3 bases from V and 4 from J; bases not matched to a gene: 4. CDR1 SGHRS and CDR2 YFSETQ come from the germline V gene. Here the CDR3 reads CASSSDRGITEAFF. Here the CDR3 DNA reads TGCGCCAGCAGCTCTGACAGGGGGATCACTGAAGCTTTCTTT.

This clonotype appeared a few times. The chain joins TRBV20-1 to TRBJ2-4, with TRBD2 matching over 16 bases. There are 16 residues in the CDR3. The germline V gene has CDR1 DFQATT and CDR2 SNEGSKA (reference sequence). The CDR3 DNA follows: TGCAGCGCCCCCGGGACTAGCGGGAGGGCCGTAAACATTCAGTACTTC. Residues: CSAPGTSGRAVNIQYF.

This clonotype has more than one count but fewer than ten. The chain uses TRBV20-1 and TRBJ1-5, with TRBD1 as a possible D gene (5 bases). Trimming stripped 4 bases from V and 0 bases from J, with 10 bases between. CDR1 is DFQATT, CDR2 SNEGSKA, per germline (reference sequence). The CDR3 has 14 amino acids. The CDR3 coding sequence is TGCAGTGCTACCCGGGGCCATAGCAATCAGCCCCAGCATTTT. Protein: CSATRGHSNQPQHF.

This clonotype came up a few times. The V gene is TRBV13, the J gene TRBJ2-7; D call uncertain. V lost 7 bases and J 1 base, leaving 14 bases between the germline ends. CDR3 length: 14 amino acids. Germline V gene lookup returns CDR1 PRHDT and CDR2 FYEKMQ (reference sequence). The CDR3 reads CASMEGMSSYEQYF. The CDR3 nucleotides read TGTGCCAGCATGGAAGGGATGAGTTCCTACGAGCAGTACTTC. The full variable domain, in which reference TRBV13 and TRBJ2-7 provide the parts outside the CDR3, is AAGVIQSPRHLIKEKRETATLKCYPIPRHDTVYWYQQGPGQDPQFLISFYEKMQSDKGSIPDRFSAQQFSDYHSELNMSSLELGDSALYFCASMEGMSSYEQYFGPGTRLTVT.

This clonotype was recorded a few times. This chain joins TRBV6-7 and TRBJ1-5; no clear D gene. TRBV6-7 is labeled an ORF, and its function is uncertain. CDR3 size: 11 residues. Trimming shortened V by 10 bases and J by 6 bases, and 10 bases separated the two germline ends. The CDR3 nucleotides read TGTGCCAACCGGGTGGGTCAGCCCCAGCATTTT. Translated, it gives CANRVGQPQHF.

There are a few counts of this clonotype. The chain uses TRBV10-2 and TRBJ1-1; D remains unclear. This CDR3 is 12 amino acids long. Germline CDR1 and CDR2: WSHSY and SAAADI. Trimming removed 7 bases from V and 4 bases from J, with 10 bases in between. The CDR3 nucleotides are TGCGCCAGCACCCCGGGCAGCACTGAAGCTTTCTTT. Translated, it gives CASTPGSTEAFF.

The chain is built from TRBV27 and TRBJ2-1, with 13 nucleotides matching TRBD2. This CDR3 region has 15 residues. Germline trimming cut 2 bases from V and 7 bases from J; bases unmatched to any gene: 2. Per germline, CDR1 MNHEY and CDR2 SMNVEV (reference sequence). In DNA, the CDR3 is TGTGCCAGCAGTTTACTGGGACTAGCGGGAAATGAGCAGTTCTTC. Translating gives CASSLLGLAGNEQFF.

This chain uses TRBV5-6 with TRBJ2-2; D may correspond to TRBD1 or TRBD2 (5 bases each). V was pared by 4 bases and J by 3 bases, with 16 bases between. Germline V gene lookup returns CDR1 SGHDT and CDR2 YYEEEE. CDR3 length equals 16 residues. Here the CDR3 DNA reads TGTGCCAGCAGCCCCCAACGGGGCTGGGACACCGGGGAGCTGTTTTTT. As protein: CASSPQRGWDTGELFF.